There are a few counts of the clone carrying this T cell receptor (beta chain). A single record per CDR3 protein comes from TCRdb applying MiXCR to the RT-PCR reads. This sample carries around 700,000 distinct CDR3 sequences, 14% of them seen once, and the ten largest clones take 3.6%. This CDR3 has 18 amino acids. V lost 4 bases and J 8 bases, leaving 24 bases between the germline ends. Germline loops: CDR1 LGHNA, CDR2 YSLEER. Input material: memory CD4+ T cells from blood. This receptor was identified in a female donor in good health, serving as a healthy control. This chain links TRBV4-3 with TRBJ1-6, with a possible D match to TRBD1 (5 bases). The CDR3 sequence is CASSRRTSGLGLYSPLHF. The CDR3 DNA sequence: TGCGCCAGCAGCCGACGGACGTCGGGACTGGGGTTGTATTCACCCCTCCACTTT.